This TCR beta chain was documented in a study of shared clonotypes between healthy human individuals. The naive CD8 population came from CD45RO-negative cells selected for CCR7, without terminally differentiated effector memory CD45RA+ cells. Some clones are missing from TCRdb's copy, which holds only in-frame ones; the method was immunoSEQ multiplex PCR. This sample carries 1.5 million to 2.5 million clones, about 95% of them seen once, and the ten largest clones take approximately 1.2%. Of note for this clone: Its antigen is unknown.

V was trimmed by 0 bases and J by 4 bases, leaving 5 bases between them. Germline V gene sequence: CDR1 LGHNA, CDR2 YNFKEQ. The CDR3 extends over 13 amino acids. Study-level results: Estimated richness was generally greater in naive than memory subsets. An expected dependence of interdonor clonotype sharing on sequencing depth was noted.

The TCR originated in a man aged 18 to 29 in good health. The sample comprised naive CD8+ T cells sorted from blood. V is TRBV4-2 and J is TRBJ2-3; D gene ambiguous. CDR3 region: CASSQERPDTQYF. Here the CDR3 DNA reads TGTGCCAGCAGCCAAGAGAGGCCAGATACGCAGTATTTT.